This T cell receptor beta chain is from a study of long-term antiretroviral therapy in people with HIV. As for the study in general: Initial samples were collected about a decade before the 2015 immediate-ART recommendation.

Every single participant having HIV got treatment inside the United States. Running of the v3.0 immunoSEQ assay took place at survey level. Per-sample TRB depth target: about 40,000-50,000 T-cell genomes. Profiling relied on immunoSEQ multiplex PCR, and the TCRdb table lists in-frame clones only, not all of them. The data hold some 19,000 clones, with around 78% observed a single time. Germline V lookup: CDR1 MGHRA, CDR2 YSYEKL. Trimming took 4 bases from V and 1 from J, leaving 16 bases between them. CDR3 length: 16 residues. General observations from the study: Whereas controls had wider CDR3 length ranges, HIV repertoires had narrower ones.

Comment on this clone: Antigen unknown.

This receptor was identified in a man aged 50 to 60 with HIV. The sample here was unsorted PBMCs, taken 2.2 years after starting antiretroviral therapy. V gene TRBV4-1 combines with J gene TRBJ1-2; D perhaps matches TRBD1 (6 bases). The chain's CDR3 is CASSLQPGAGNYGYTF. The CDR3 DNA reads as TGCGCCAGCAGCCTTCAACCGGGGGCTGGTAACTATGGCTACACCTTC.